This entry is about one TCR beta chain. Libraries were prepared by immunoSEQ multiplex PCR; TCRdb keeps only in-frame clonotypes and omits some of them. The sample has hundreds of thousands of clones; 70% to 90% are singletons. This sample was taken from a study of blood T cell repertoires in COVID-19. Overall study: The United States, Italy and Spain were the sources of the acute and convalescent COVID-19 samples. Nucleic acid was either cDNA or gDNA, and it came from T cells, B-cell-depleted T cells, or PBMCs.

The trim removed 2 bases at V and 2 bases at J, leaving 2 bases unmatched. The CDR3 covers 15 residues. The germline CDR1 and CDR2 sequences are SGHTA and FQGNSA. The clonotype comes from a woman in her thirties or forties who had recovered from COVID-19. The chain couples TRBV7-2 to TRBJ2-2; 7 nucleotides match TRBD1. Sequencing was carried out using PBMCs or T cells enriched from blood (not recorded which). CDR3 residues: CASSLSGGNTGELFF. CDR3 in DNA: TGTGCCAGCAGCTTATCAGGGGGAAACACCGGGGAGCTGTTTTTT.